The clone carrying this T cell receptor beta chain occurred a few times. Its target is not known. These data belong to a study of shared clonotypes between healthy human individuals. Overall study findings and caveats: Although depth was large, rarefaction showed that sequencing of the sorted subsets was incomplete. Only a few donors were included, so the genetic and exposure-history diversity represented was limited.

The method was immunoSEQ multiplex PCR; TCRdb's version includes in-frame clones alone and lacks a portion of them. The sample holds approximately 700,000 clones; 55% to 85% are singletons and the top ten take under 2%. Sequenced: memory CD4+ T cells sorted from blood. The sample's subset: CD45RA-negative fraction. This clonotype originated in a woman under 40 in good health.

Written as DNA, the CDR3 is TGTGCCAGCAGCCAAGGAGGGGCGGTGGGAAACATTCAGTACTTC. Its protein is CASSQGGAVGNIQYF. V gene TRBV4-2 combines with J gene TRBJ2-4, with D perhaps assigned TRBD1 or TRBD2 (5 bases each). The germline V gene has CDR1 LGHNA and CDR2 YNFKEQ. The CDR3 is 15 amino acids. Trimming removed 1 base from V and 6 bases from J, with 13 bases in between.